The clone carrying this TCR beta chain was seen a handful of times. The sample originates from a study of T-cell reconstitution after alpha-beta-depleted transplantation in children. A TCRbeta library incorporating unique molecular identifiers was prepared. TCRdb fed the PCR reads into MiXCR, producing one record per CDR3 protein. The data show some 500,000 distinct CDR3 sequences, roughly 33% seen once. Losses at the gene ends were 5 bases for V and 0 bases for J; bases not matched to a gene: 1. The CDR3 spans 13 residues. Germline V lookup: CDR1 DFQATT, CDR2 SNEGSKA (reference sequence). This clonotype was sampled from a human donor who donated a stem cell graft to a child with aplastic anemia. The starting material was PBMCs from the stem cell graft donor, obtained from the stem cell graft. V gene TRBV20-1 combines with J gene TRBJ1-1; 9 bases line up with TRBD1. This CDR3 is CSAGDRVNTEAFF. DNA for the CDR3: TGCAGTGCTGGGGACAGGGTGAACACTGAAGCTTTCTTT.